This entry is about one TCR beta chain. Antigen specificity is unknown. Assay: immunoSEQ multiplex PCR; the TCRdb copy retains only in-frame clones and omits some. The sample contains just over 2,000,000 clones, 85% to 95% of which appear only once. This sample is drawn from a study of shared clonotypes between healthy human individuals. Study-level information: CD8 memory received one plate per donor, CD8 naive two, CD4 memory three and CD4 naive three. Study-level findings and limits: Relative to memory subsets, naive subsets generally showed larger estimated richness. Donor scarcity curtailed the genetic and exposure-history diversity represented herein.

Cells designated naive CD8 were CD45RO-negative and were positively selected for CCR7, with terminally differentiated effector memory CD45RA+ cells excluded. Donors, without exception, were Caucasian adults residing in Nashville, Tennessee. This CDR3 has 16 residues. V lost 3 bases and J lost 0; bases outside the gene matches: 5. Germline CDR1 and CDR2: WSHSY and SAAADI. This TCR was recovered from a man aged 18 to 29 in good health. Source material: naive CD8+ T cells sorted from blood. The rearrangement joins TRBV10-2 to TRBJ2-1, with TRBD2 matching over 7 bases. The DNA for the CDR3 is TGCGCCAGCAGTGACCCCGGGACTATCTCCTACAATGAGCAGTTCTTC. It yields the protein CASSDPGTISYNEQFF.